This entry describes one T cell receptor beta chain. Its antigen is not identified. Trimming pared 1 base from V and 3 bases from J, leaving 12 bases between. The CDR3 is 14 residues long. Germline CDR1 is GTSNPN and CDR2 is SVGIG (reference sequence). Nominal health characterized the donors when sampled, though unrecorded immune exposures were likely. This sample stems from a study of cytomegalovirus exposure and HLA in healthy donors. Study results and limitations: In all likelihood, a cluster of highly shared sequence variants was a sequencing artifact. Later analysis associated a missense DCLRE1C variant with TCR beta V- and J-gene trimming. Across donors, most TCRs were seen rarely, yet some public ones were widespread.

The PCR employed 60 Vbeta primers together with 13 Jbeta primers. Sequencing used immunoSEQ multiplex PCR; TCRdb keeps in-frame clones, though not all of them. The sample carries approximately 150,000 clones, around 77% recorded once. This TCR was sampled from a woman aged 25 to 39 in good health and CMV-seronegative. This rearrangement joins TRBV30 to TRBJ1-1; D unclear. The sequenced sample consisted of PBMCs. CDR3 region: CAWSGKGGDTEAFF. The CDR3 DNA follows: TGTGCCTGGAGTGGAAAGGGAGGTGACACTGAAGCTTTCTTT.